This is a list of T cell receptor beta chains from one sample in a study of graft-versus-host responses after intestinal transplantation. Using immunoSEQ multiplex PCR, the repertoire was profiled, and TCRdb retains in-frame clones only, with some absent. The profile shows about 93,000 clones, approximately 92% of them singletons. These receptors are not linked to any known antigen. The input for sequencing was unstimulated CD8+ T cells sorted from spleen or lymph node cells, taken before intestinal transplant. Receptors were obtained from a human donor who received an intestinal transplant. The CDR3 runs from the conserved cysteine through the conserved F or W. The order of the fields is J gene, D gene, V gene, CDR3 protein. The D gene is left open where the match is weak.

J gene: TRBJ2-6
D gene: -
V gene: TRBV30
CDR3 protein: CALKSLGANVLTF

J gene: TRBJ2-7
D gene: -
V gene: TRBV27
CDR3 protein: CASSFQGGYEQYF

J gene: TRBJ2-1
D gene: -
V gene: TRBV19
CDR3 protein: CATGQGNEQFF

J gene: TRBJ2-1
D gene: TRBD2
V gene: TRBV4-1
CDR3 protein: CASSQGVLAGAQNEQFF

J gene: TRBJ2-7
D gene: -
V gene: TRBV6-5
CDR3 protein: CASSLGHPYEQYF

J gene: TRBJ2-5
D gene: -
V gene: TRBV7-9
CDR3 protein: CASSRLRGREQETQYF

J gene: TRBJ1-2
D gene: -
V gene: TRBV7-9
CDR3 protein: CASSRGSNYGYTF

J gene: TRBJ2-5
D gene: -
V gene: TRBV7-9
CDR3 protein: CASSDGLMETQYF

J gene: TRBJ1-1
D gene: -
V gene: TRBV11-2
CDR3 protein: CASSAEADSEAFF

J gene: TRBJ2-1
D gene: TRBD1
V gene: TRBV27
CDR3 protein: CASSFRGQGNEQFF

J gene: TRBJ1-4
D gene: -
V gene: TRBV19
CDR3 protein: CASSLTGSTNEKLFF